The clone carrying this T cell receptor (beta chain) appeared once. This entry comes from a study of identical twins' blood T cells. TCRdb passed the 5' RACE reads through MiXCR, listing each CDR3 protein once. The table has hundreds of thousands of distinct CDR3 sequences, over 25% seen once. The CDR3 length is 18 residues. The V gene's germline CDR1 is SGHTA and CDR2 FQGNSA. V was trimmed by 5 bases and J by 2 bases, leaving 22 bases between them. The rearrangement links TRBV7-2 to TRBJ2-1; no firm D call. This TCR came from a woman aged 18 to 55 in good health. Sequencing was done on a sample of PBMCs. In nucleotides, the CDR3 is TGTGCCAGCAGCCCCAACAGCATCAGGAGTATTGCCTACAATGAGCAGTTCTTC. Translated: CASSPNSIRSIAYNEQFF.